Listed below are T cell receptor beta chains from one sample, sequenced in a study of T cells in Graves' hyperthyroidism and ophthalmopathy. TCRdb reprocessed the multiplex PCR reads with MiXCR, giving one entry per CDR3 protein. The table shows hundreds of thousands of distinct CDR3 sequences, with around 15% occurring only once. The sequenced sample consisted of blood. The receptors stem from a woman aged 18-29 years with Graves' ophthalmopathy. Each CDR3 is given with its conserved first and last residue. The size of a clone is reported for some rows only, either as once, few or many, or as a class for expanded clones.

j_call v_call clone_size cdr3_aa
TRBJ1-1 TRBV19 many CASSIAGGITEAFF
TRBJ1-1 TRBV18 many CASSPRTGRNTEAFF
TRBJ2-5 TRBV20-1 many CSAREGQQETQYF
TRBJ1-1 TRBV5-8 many CASSFAHQAFF
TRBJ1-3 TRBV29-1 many CSVVWGRDQGNTIYF
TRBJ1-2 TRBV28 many CASSAAGGSDGYTF
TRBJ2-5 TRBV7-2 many CASSSLGQGEETQYF
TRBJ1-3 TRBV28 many CASSPHSGNTIYF
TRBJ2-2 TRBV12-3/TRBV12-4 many CASRFPMTGGYTGELFF
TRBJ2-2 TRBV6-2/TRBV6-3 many CASSYSGDTGELFF
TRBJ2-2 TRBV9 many CASSVRETGVTGELFF
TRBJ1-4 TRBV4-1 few CASSQEWWAVSGRKLFF
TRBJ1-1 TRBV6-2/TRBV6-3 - CASSSSSPSGGAYTSTEAFF
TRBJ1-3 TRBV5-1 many CASSPRPRQLNSGNTIYF
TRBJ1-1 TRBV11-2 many CASNRDGNTEAFF
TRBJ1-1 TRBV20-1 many CSARAPTGDNTEAFF
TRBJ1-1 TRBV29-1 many CSVDGGMNTEAFF
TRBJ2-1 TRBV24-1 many CATSGKAGSHNEQFF
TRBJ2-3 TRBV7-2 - CASSFRTSGSDTQYF
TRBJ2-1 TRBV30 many CAWSVWREEHSSYNEQFF
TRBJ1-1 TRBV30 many CAWSLHSNTEAFF
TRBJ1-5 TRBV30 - CAFGTGGSRQPQHF
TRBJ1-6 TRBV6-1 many CASSEQGVGNNSPLHF
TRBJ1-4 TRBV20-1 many CSARDPGQDNEKLFF
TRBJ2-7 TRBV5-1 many CASRSDQYEQYF
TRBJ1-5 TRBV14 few CATTGGSNQPQHF
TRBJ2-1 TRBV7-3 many CASSLMGTSGGLEQFF
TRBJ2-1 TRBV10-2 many CASSDGRAAHEQFF
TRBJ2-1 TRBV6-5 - CASSYQGGGRSSYNEQFF
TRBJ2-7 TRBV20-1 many CSARGMGLAGAEQYF
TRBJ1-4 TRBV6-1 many CASRTRTNEKLFF
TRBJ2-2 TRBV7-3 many CASSSRGRQGKGSDTGELFF
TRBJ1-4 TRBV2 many CASSEARATNEKLFF
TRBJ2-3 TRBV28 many CASSFRTSGGAPQYF
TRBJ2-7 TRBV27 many CASSLRGTTYEQYF
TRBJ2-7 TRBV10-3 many CAISDATSRSYEQYF
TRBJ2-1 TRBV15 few CATSRGGGGHEQFF
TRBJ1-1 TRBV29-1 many CSLEGSLNTEAFF
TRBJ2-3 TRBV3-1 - CASSQDRASGVSDTQYF
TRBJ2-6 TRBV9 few CASSAGASSGANVLTF
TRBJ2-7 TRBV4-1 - CASSQKVSQYEQYF
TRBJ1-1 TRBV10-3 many CAISESNRAPEAFF
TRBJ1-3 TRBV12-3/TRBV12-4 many CASSRRQGPTSGNTIYF
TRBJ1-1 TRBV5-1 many CASSLEGSAEAFF
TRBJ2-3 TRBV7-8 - CASSPRDSSTDTQYF
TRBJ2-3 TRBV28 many CASSLPGGRSDTQYF
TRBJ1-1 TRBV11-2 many CASSLVRWGLTGGNTEAFF
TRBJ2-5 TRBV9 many CASSVAVGEQETQYF
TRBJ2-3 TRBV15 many CATTPGLAAADTQYF
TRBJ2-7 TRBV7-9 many CASSPYGGTGSYEQYF
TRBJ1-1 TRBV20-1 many CSARVVGAEAFF
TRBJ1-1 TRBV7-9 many CASMGAVGTEAFF
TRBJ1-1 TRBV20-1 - CSARTALNTEAFF